Listed below are T cell receptor beta chains from one sample, sequenced in a study of CD8+ T cells in alopecia areata. Generated by immunoSEQ multiplex PCR, the TCRdb table keeps only in-frame clones and is missing some. The sample has 11,000 or so clones; over 55% are singletons. The sample was skin. These receptors were collected from a human donor with alopecia areata. Each CDR3 is given with its conserved first and last residue. Each record gives: D gene, clone size, V gene, J gene, CDR3 DNA, CDR3 protein. D genes are given only for firm matches. Where a row states a size, it is once, few, many or the class of an expanded clone; other rows omit it.

D: .; size: few; V: TRBV7-8; J: TRBJ1-2; DNA: TGTGCCAGCAGCTTAATTTTAGGAACCCAGGGAGACTACACCTTC; CDR3: CASSLILGTQGDYTF
D: .; size: .; V: TRBV4-2; J: TRBJ2-1; DNA: TGTGCCAGCAGCCAAGTGGCGGGGATCGATGAGCAGTTCTTC; CDR3: CASSQVAGIDEQFF
D: TRBD1; size: .; V: TRBV5-1; J: TRBJ2-2; DNA: TGCGCCAGCAGCCCCCATTCTACAGGGGCCACCGGGGAGCTGTTTTTT; CDR3: CASSPHSTGATGELFF
D: .; size: few; V: TRBV7-9; J: TRBJ1-1; DNA: TGTGCCAGCAGCCCCATCATGGAGGTTGAAGCTTTCTTT; CDR3: CASSPIMEVEAFF
D: .; size: .; V: TRBV7-9; J: TRBJ2-7; DNA: TGTGCCAGCAGCTTGGTACAGGGAGGCGAGCAGTACTTC; CDR3: CASSLVQGGEQYF
D: .; size: few; V: TRBV23-1; J: TRBJ1-1; DNA: TGCGCCAGCAGTCAAGGTCCAATAGAAGCTTTCTTT; CDR3: CASSQGPIEAFF
D: .; size: .; V: TRBV6-1; J: TRBJ1-5; DNA: TGTGCCAGCAGCTCAGGGGACCTCCGGGGGCAGCCCCAGCATTTT; CDR3: CASSSGDLRGQPQHF
D: .; size: .; V: TRBV7-9; J: TRBJ1-2; DNA: TGTGCCAGCGGCTCAGGGACATTCCCGAACTATGGCTACACCTTC; CDR3: CASGSGTFPNYGYTF
D: .; size: few; V: TRBV20-1; J: TRBJ2-7; DNA: TGCAGTGCTAGAGGCGTCTACGAGCAGTACTTC; CDR3: CSARGVYEQYF
D: .; size: .; V: TRBV6-5; J: TRBJ1-1; DNA: TGTGCCAGCAGTTACTCCTCAGGACCCAAAAGGCCCGCTTTCTTT; CDR3: CASSYSSGPKRPAFF
D: .; size: .; V: TRBV29-1; J: TRBJ2-7; DNA: TGCAGCGTTGGAGGGGACCACGAGCAGTACTTC; CDR3: CSVGGDHEQYF
D: .; size: .; V: TRBV11-1; J: TRBJ2-7; DNA: TGTGCCAGCAGCTCGGACCATCTTCGCGAGCAGTACTTC; CDR3: CASSSDHLREQYF
D: .; size: .; V: TRBV6-5; J: TRBJ2-3; DNA: TGTGCCAGCAGCCGCGCGGGGTGGGATACGCAGTATTTT; CDR3: CASSRAGWDTQYF
D: .; size: .; V: TRBV18; J: TRBJ1-1; DNA: TGTGCCAGCTCCCTTTTGGGGGCTGAAGCTTTCTTT; CDR3: CASSLLGAEAFF
D: .; size: .; V: TRBV21-1; J: TRBJ2-1; DNA: TGTGCCAGCAGCAAAGAGAAATGGCGCGGGAGGTTGGATGAGCAGTTCTTC; CDR3: CASSKEKWRGRLDEQFF
D: .; size: .; V: TRBV5-1; J: TRBJ2-6; DNA: TGCGCCAGCAGCTTCTCTGGGGCCAACGTCCTGACTTTC; CDR3: CASSFSGANVLTF
D: TRBD2; size: few; V: TRBV9; J: TRBJ2-3; DNA: TGTGCCAGCAGCGTAGTCAGAGGGACTAGCGGCACAGATACGCAGTATTTT; CDR3: CASSVVRGTSGTDTQYF
D: TRBD1; size: .; V: TRBV30; J: TRBJ1-2; DNA: TGTGCCTGGAGGGCCGGGACAGCAAACTATGGCTACACCTTC; CDR3: CAWRAGTANYGYTF
D: TRBD1; size: .; V: TRBV9; J: TRBJ2-2; DNA: TGTGCCAGCAGCGTCGAGGGGGCTAACACCGGGGAGCTGTTTTTT; CDR3: CASSVEGANTGELFF
D: TRBD2; size: .; V: TRBV7-2; J: TRBJ2-7; DNA: TGTGCCAGCAGCTTAGGCTCGAGCGGGGTAGGCTACGAGCAGTACTTC; CDR3: CASSLGSSGVGYEQYF
D: .; size: .; V: TRBV10-1; J: TRBJ1-1; DNA: TGCGCCAGCAGTGGTTCCGCAGGCGCCGAAGCTTTCTTT; CDR3: CASSGSAGAEAFF
D: .; size: .; V: TRBV19; J: TRBJ1-2; DNA: TGTGCCAGTAGTGCAGTGGGAGGCTATGGCTACACCTTC; CDR3: CASSAVGGYGYTF
D: .; size: .; V: TRBV27; J: TRBJ1-2; DNA: TGTGCCAGCAGTTCGAGGGGAGTCTATGGCTACACCTTC; CDR3: CASSSRGVYGYTF
D: TRBD2; size: .; V: TRBV2; J: TRBJ2-7; DNA: TGTGCCAACGGACTAGCGGGAGCGTTGGAGCAGTACTTC; CDR3: CANGLAGALEQYF
D: .; size: few; V: TRBV7-6; J: TRBJ2-3; DNA: TGTGCCAGCAGCTTATTTCTCAGGGTACATGCAGATACGCAGTATTTT; CDR3: CASSLFLRVHADTQYF
D: TRBD2; size: few; V: TRBV30; J: TRBJ2-7; DNA: TGTGCCTGGAGCGCGGGAGCGGGGGACTACGAGCAGTACTTC; CDR3: CAWSAGAGDYEQYF
D: TRBD1; size: .; V: TRBV28; J: TRBJ1-2; DNA: TGTGCCAGCATCCCAGGGACAGGAGCCAACTATGGCTACACCTTC; CDR3: CASIPGTGANYGYTF
D: TRBD2; size: once; V: TRBV9; J: TRBJ2-3; DNA: TGTGCCAGCAGCGCACCAGCTAGCGGGGGGATGAGCACAGATACGCAGTATTTT; CDR3: CASSAPASGGMSTDTQYF
D: .; size: .; V: TRBV5-1; J: TRBJ2-3; DNA: TGCGCCAGCAGCTTGGTCGACCCAACAGATACGCAGTATTTT; CDR3: CASSLVDPTDTQYF
D: TRBD1; size: .; V: TRBV29-1; J: TRBJ1-2; DNA: TGCAGCGTGCCGGGACAGGGCTATGGCTACACCTTC; CDR3: CSVPGQGYGYTF
D: TRBD2; size: .; V: TRBV19; J: TRBJ2-2; DNA: TGTGCCAGTAGCGGTAGCGGGCTAATTAACACCGGGGAGCTGTTTTTT; CDR3: CASSGSGLINTGELFF
D: .; size: few; V: TRBV29-1; J: TRBJ1-1; DNA: TGCAGCGCGACATCACGGGGTGAAGCTTTCTTT; CDR3: CSATSRGEAFF
D: .; size: .; V: TRBV6-5; J: TRBJ1-5; DNA: TGTGCCAGCAGTGACAGGTTCAATCAGCCCCAGCATTTT; CDR3: CASSDRFNQPQHF
D: .; size: .; V: TRBV7-9; J: TRBJ2-1; DNA: TGTGCCAGCAGCTCCGTCGCGGGTGTCTCAAATGAGCAGTTCTTC; CDR3: CASSSVAGVSNEQFF
D: .; size: .; V: TRBV7-3; J: TRBJ1-1; DNA: TGTGCCAGCAGCTTAACGGGGGGAGCTGAAGCTTTCTTT; CDR3: CASSLTGGAEAFF
D: .; size: few; V: TRBV6-5; J: TRBJ2-3; DNA: TGTGCCAGCAGTTTCGGACCCCACAGCACAGATACGCAGTATTTT; CDR3: CASSFGPHSTDTQYF
D: .; size: .; V: TRBV5-1; J: TRBJ2-1; DNA: TGCGCCAGCAGCGCAACCTACAATGAGCAGTTCTTC; CDR3: CASSATYNEQFF
D: .; size: .; V: TRBV7-8; J: TRBJ2-1; DNA: TGTGCCAGCAGCGCCCATATCATTCCCCCTCGCGATGAGCAGTTCTTC; CDR3: CASSAHIIPPRDEQFF
D: .; size: .; V: TRBV5-1; J: TRBJ2-5; DNA: TGCGCCAGCAGCTTCGGGACTCGTCCCATGGAGACCCAGTACTTC; CDR3: CASSFGTRPMETQYF
D: .; size: .; V: TRBV28; J: TRBJ2-6; DNA: TGTGCCAGCGGCTCCAGAGGCCCTGGGGCCAACGTCCTGACTTTC; CDR3: CASGSRGPGANVLTF
D: TRBD1; size: few; V: TRBV7-9; J: TRBJ2-3; DNA: TGTGCCAGCAGCCGACAGGGAGCAGATACGCAGTATTTT; CDR3: CASSRQGADTQYF
D: .; size: .; V: TRBV5-1; J: TRBJ1-1; DNA: TGCGCCAGCAGGGCACAGGGAACTGAAGCTTTCTTT; CDR3: CASRAQGTEAFF
D: .; size: .; V: TRBV23-1; J: TRBJ2-1; DNA: TGCGCCAGCAGTCAATCGTGGCGGGGATGTTACAATGAGCAGTTCTTC; CDR3: CASSQSWRGCYNEQFF
D: TRBD2; size: .; V: TRBV30; J: TRBJ2-1; DNA: TGTGCCTGGAGTGTTGAAGCGGGAGGGTTCAATGAGCAGTTCTTC; CDR3: CAWSVEAGGFNEQFF
D: .; size: .; V: TRBV7-2; J: TRBJ2-1; DNA: TGTGCCAGCAGCTTAGTTGGGTATGAGCAGTTCTTC; CDR3: CASSLVGYEQFF
D: .; size: .; V: TRBV19; J: TRBJ1-2; DNA: TGTGCCAGTAGTATCGGACAGCTCTATGGCTACACCTTC; CDR3: CASSIGQLYGYTF
D: .; size: .; V: TRBV5-1; J: TRBJ2-1; DNA: TGCGCCAGCAGCTTGGAGCAGGTTAAAACTGAGCAGTTCTTC; CDR3: CASSLEQVKTEQFF
D: .; size: few; V: TRBV5-6; J: TRBJ1-1; DNA: TGTGCCAGCAGCTCCTTTCGGGGGAGTAGGTGGTACACTGAAGCTTTCTTT; CDR3: CASSSFRGSRWYTEAFF
D: .; size: .; V: TRBV18; J: TRBJ2-7; DNA: TGTGCCAGCTCACCCATAGGGACCGAACACTCCTACGAGCAGTACTTC; CDR3: CASSPIGTEHSYEQYF
D: .; size: .; V: TRBV4-2; J: TRBJ2-3; DNA: TGTGCCAGCAGCCTACAGGGCTCCACCGACACTAGCACAGATACGCAGTATTTT; CDR3: CASSLQGSTDTSTDTQYF
D: .; size: once; V: TRBV11-2; J: TRBJ2-3; DNA: TGTGCCAGCAGCCCGCGGGTGGGGGGAACAGATACGCAGTATTTT; CDR3: CASSPRVGGTDTQYF
D: .; size: .; V: TRBV9; J: TRBJ1-2; DNA: TGTGCCAGCAGCGTAGGCAGGGTGGCTAACTATGGCTACACCTTC; CDR3: CASSVGRVANYGYTF
D: .; size: few; V: TRBV7-8; J: TRBJ1-2; DNA: TGTGCCAGCAGCTTAAGTGTTAACTATGGCTACACCTTC; CDR3: CASSLSVNYGYTF
D: TRBD1; size: .; V: TRBV2; J: TRBJ1-1; DNA: TGTGCCAGCAGCGCCCCGGGACAGGGGTTCGAGGCTTTCTTT; CDR3: CASSAPGQGFEAFF
D: .; size: few; V: TRBV7-2; J: TRBJ2-1; DNA: TGTGCCAGCAGCCCTGGCCGAGCGGGCGAGCAGTTCTTC; CDR3: CASSPGRAGEQFF